This T cell receptor (beta chain) emerged from a study of blood T cell repertoires in COVID-19. The overall study: Spain, Italy and the United States supplied samples that represented acute and convalescent COVID-19. T cells, B-cell-depleted T cells, or PBMCs supplied cDNA or gDNA.

Cohort assignment relied on participant-reported clinical history. Under the authors' procedure: The assay estimated nucleated cells by amplifying reference gene primers. Profiling relied on immunoSEQ multiplex PCR, and the TCRdb table lists in-frame clones only, not all of them. Clone size and V and J calls were adopted from that table, with D and trimming inferred from the DNA. The sample includes 200,000 to 250,000 clones, approximately 86% seen only once; the top ten take about 14%. The CDR3 runs 16 residues. CDR1 is LNHDA and CDR2 is SQIVND in the germline V gene (reference sequence). The trim removed 5 bases at V and 5 bases at J, leaving 7 bases unmatched.

This chain joins TRBV19 and TRBJ2-5; 14 positions agree with TRBD2. The sequence was collected from a woman aged 45-60 years with acute COVID-19. The sequenced sample consisted of PBMCs or T cells enriched from blood (not recorded which). CDR3 in amino acids: CASSVPGLAGVETQYF. DNA for the CDR3: TGTGCCAGTAGTGTCCCGGGACTAGCGGGAGTTGAGACCCAGTACTTC.